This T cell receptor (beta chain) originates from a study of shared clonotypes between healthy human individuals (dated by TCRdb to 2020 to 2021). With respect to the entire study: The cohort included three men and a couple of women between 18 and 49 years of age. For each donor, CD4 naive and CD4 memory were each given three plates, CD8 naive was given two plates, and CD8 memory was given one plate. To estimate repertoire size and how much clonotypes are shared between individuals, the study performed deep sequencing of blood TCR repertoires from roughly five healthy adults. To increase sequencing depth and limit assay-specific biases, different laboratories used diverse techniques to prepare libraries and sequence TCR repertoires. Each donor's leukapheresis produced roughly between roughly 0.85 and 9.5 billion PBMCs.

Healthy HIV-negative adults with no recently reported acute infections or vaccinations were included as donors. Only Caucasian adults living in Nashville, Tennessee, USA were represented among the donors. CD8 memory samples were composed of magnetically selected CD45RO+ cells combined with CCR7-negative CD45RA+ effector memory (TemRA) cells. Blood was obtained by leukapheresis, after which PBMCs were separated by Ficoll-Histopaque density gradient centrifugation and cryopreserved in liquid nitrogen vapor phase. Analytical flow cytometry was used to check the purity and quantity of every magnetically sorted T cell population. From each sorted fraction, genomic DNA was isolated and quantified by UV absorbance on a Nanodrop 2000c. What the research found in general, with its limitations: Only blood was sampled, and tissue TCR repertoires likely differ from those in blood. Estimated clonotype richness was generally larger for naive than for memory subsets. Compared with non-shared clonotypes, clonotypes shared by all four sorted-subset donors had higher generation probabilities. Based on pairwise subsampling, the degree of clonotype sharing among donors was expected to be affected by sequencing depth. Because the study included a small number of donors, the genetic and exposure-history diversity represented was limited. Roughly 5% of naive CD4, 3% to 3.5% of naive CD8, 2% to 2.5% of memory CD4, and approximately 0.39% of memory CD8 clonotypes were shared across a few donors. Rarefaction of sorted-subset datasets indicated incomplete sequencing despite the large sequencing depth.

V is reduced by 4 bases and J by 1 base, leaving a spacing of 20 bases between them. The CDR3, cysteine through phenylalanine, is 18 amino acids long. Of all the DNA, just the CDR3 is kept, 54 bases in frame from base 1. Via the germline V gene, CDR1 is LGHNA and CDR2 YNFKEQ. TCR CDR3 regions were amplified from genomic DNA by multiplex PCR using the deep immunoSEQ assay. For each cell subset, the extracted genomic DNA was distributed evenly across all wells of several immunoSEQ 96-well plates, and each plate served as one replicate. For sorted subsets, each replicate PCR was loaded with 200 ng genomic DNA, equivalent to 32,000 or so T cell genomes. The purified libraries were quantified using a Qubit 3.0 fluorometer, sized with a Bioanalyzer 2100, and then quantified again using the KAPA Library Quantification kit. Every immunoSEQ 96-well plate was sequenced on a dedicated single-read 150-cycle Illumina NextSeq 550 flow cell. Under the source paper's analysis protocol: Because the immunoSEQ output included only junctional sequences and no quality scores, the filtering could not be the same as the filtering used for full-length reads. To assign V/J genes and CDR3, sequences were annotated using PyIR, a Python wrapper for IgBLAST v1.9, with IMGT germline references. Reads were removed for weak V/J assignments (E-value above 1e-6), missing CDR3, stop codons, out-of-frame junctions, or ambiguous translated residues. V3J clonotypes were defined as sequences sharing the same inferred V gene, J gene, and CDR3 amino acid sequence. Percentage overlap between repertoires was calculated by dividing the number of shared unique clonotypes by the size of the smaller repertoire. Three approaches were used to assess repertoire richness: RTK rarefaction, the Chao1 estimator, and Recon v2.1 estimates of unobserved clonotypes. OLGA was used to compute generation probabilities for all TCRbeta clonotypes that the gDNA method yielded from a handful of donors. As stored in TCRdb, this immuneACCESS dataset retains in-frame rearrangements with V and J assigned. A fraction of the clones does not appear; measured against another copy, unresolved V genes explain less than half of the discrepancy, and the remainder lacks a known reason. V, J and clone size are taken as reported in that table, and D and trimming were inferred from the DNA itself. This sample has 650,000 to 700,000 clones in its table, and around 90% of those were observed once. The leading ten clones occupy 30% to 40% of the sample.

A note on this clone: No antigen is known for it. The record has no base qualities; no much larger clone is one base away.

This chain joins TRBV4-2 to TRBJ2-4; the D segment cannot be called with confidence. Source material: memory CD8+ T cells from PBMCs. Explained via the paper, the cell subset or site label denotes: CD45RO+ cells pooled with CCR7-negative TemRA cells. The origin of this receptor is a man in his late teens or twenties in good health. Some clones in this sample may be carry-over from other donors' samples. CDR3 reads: CASSPPVSPFGAKNIQYF. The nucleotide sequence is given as TGTGCCAGCAGCCCCCCCGTTAGCCCGTTCGGCGCCAAAAACATTCAGTACTTC.